A selection of T cell receptor beta chains follows, all from one sample in a study of blood T cell repertoires in COVID-19. Here immunoSEQ multiplex PCR was the method, and the copy in TCRdb shows in-frame clones only, minus some. The sample shows roughly 50,000 clones, around 90% of them seen only once. The material sequenced was peripheral blood. These receptors were taken from a human donor in a cohort sampled during active COVID-19. Each CDR3 is given with its conserved first and last residue. D genes are given only for firm matches.

TRBJ1-1 14 - TRBV24-1 CATSDSSGDTEAFF
TRBJ1-5 14 TRBD1 TRBV30 CAWRTGGAGQPQHF
TRBJ1-5 13 - TRBV30 CAWSLGGNQPQHF
TRBJ1-4 14 - TRBV19 CASSIGQGNEKLFF
TRBJ2-7 15 - TRBV6-5 CASSYSQGPTYEQYF
TRBJ1-3 16 - TRBV6-5 CASSYSGALSGNTIYF
TRBJ2-1 15 TRBD2 TRBV5-1 CASSRGLAGHNEQFF
TRBJ1-1 17 - TRBV11-2 CASSLVGRGFGGTEAFF
TRBJ2-3 14 - TRBV6-5 CASSTQGFTDTQYF
TRBJ2-7 16 TRBD2 TRBV7-2 CASSSITSGGSYEQYF
TRBJ1-2 12 - TRBV10-3 CAISDDRLGYTF
TRBJ1-5 14 - TRBV7-2 CASSERGGWQPQHF
TRBJ2-3 15 - TRBV18 CASSPKGAFTDTQYF
TRBJ2-5 13 - TRBV30 CAWGLLTQETQYF
TRBJ2-7 14 TRBD2 TRBV5-1 CASRGEAGAYEQYF
TRBJ1-5 15 - TRBV7-2 CASSSQGPINQPQHF
TRBJ2-3 15 TRBD2 TRBV7-7 CASSSGGRVTDTQYF
TRBJ1-3 16 TRBD1 TRBV9 CASSPRQGWSGNTIYF
TRBJ2-1 16 TRBD1 TRBV11-3 CASSLLGQSSYNEQFF
TRBJ1-4 10 - TRBV10-1 CASREGGIVF
TRBJ1-1 14 - TRBV13 CASSLGRGNFEAFF
TRBJ2-2 15 - TRBV4-1 CASSQNSVNTGELFF
TRBJ2-7 14 TRBD2 TRBV28 CASSLDQRGYEQYF
TRBJ2-5 19 TRBD2 TRBV6-1 CASSEYLTSGGGGQETQYF
TRBJ2-5 13 - TRBV12-5 CASGQTGIETQYF
TRBJ2-3 14 TRBD2 TRBV19 CASSWSSGGDTQYF
TRBJ1-1 13 - TRBV7-9 CASSPRVDTEAFF
TRBJ2-7 14 TRBD1 TRBV7-9 CASTKGQGRYEQYF
TRBJ1-2 15 TRBD1 TRBV7-2 CASSLDRDRGSGYTF
TRBJ1-2 12 TRBD1 TRBV28 CAIETGQSRYTF
TRBJ1-1 14 TRBD1 TRBV29-1 CSVGWTGVGTEAFF
TRBJ2-7 14 - TRBV7-2 CASSPRAGPYEQYF
TRBJ1-2 14 TRBD1 TRBV29-1 CSVERRQGPYGYTF
TRBJ1-6 15 TRBD1 TRBV4-2 CASSQRQGYNSPLHF
TRBJ2-5 15 TRBD1 TRBV7-7 CASGPGQGLGETQYF
TRBJ2-3 15 TRBD1 TRBV19 CASSNGQVVVPTQYF